The source of this T cell receptor beta chain is a study of beta chain features in type 1 diabetes. The CDR3 consists of 16 residues. Trimming cost V 4 bases and J 2 bases; bases outside gene matches: 11. Germline-derived CDR1 and CDR2 are SGHTA and FQGNSA. Every isolated RNA sample was fully reverse transcribed, so sequencing captured expressed TCRB transcripts. TCRdb's table, derived via immunoSEQ multiplex PCR, lists solely in-frame clones and lacks some. The data contain roughly 40,000 clones, approximately 49% of them seen just once; the ten biggest clones take up approximately 0.67%. The TCR was taken from a woman under 30 in good health. The sequenced material came from central memory CD4+ T cells from blood. The chain joins TRBV7-2 to TRBJ2-7; 7 bases line up with TRBD1. In nucleotides, the CDR3 is TGTGCCAGCAGCTACCGAACGGGACAGTCGACCTACGAGCAGTACTTC. Translation: CASSYRTGQSTYEQYF.